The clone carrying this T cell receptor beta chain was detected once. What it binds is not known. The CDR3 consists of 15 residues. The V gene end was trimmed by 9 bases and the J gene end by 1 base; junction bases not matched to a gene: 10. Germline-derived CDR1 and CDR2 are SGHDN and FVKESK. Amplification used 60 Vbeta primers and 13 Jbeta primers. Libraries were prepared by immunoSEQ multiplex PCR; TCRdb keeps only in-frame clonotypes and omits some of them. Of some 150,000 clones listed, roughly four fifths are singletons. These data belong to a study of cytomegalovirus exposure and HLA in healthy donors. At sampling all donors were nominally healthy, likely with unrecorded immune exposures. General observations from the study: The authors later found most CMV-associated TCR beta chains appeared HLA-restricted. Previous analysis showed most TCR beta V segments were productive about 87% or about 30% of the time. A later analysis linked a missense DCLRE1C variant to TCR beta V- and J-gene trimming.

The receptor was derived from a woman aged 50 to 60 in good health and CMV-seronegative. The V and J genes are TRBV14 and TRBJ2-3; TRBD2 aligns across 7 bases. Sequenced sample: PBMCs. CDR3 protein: CARSREGGGTDTQYF. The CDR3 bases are TGTGCCAGGTCCCGTGAGGGAGGGGGCACAGATACGCAGTATTTT. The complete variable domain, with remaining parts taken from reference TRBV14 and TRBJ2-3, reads EAGVTQFPSHSVIEKGQTVTLRCDPISGHDNLYWYRRVMGKEIKFLLHFVKESKQDESGMPNNRFLAERTGGTYSTLKVQPAELEDSGVYFCARSREGGGTDTQYFGPGTRLTVL.